This T cell receptor (beta chain) is drawn from a study of blood T cell repertoires in COVID-19. Generated by immunoSEQ multiplex PCR, the TCRdb table keeps only in-frame clones and is missing some. The sample lists around 290,000 clones, roughly 90% occurring once. The CDR3 is 15 amino acids. V trimming: 3 bases; J trimming: 4 bases; junction bases outside the gene matches: 7. In germline, CDR1 is MDHEN, CDR2 SYDVKM. The chain links TRBV28 to TRBJ1-2, with 8 nucleotides matching TRBD1. The TCR sequence derives from a woman between 70 and 85 years old with COVID-19, enrolled during active disease. The sequenced material came from peripheral blood. The CDR3 sequence: CASSFLGQDIYGYTF. CDR3 DNA sequence: TGTGCCAGCAGTTTTCTGGGACAGGATATCTATGGCTACACCTTC.